Listed here are 5 T cell receptor beta chains from one sample, sequenced in a study of blood T cell repertoires in COVID-19. TCRdb's copy holds only in-frame clones and misses some; the assay was immunoSEQ multiplex PCR. The sample holds 65,000 to 80,000 clones; 75% to 90% are singletons and the top ten take around 7.9%. The sample taken for sequencing was peripheral blood. All receptors derive from a man aged 50 to 60 with active COVID-19.

The chain uses TRBV12-3 or TRBV12-4 and TRBJ2-7, with D possibly matching TRBD2 (7 bases). Trimming left V 3 bases short and J 3 bases short, with 9 bases between. The CDR3 has 13 residues. The CDR3 protein is CASSLRGGYEQYF. The CDR3 nucleotides read TGTGCCAGCAGTTTGAGGGGGGGCTACGAGCAGTACTTC.

This clone was detected a few times. The chain recombines TRBV7-2 with TRBJ1-5; 9 positions match TRBD1. Germline-derived CDR1 and CDR2 are SGHTA and FQGNSA. CDR3 length: 15 residues. The J segment lost 5 bases and the V segment lost 5 bases, leaving 7 bases of the junction unmatched. CDR3 nucleotides: TGTGCCAGCAGCCCTAGAACAGGGGGCGATCAGCCCCAGCATTTT. Translated, it gives CASSPRTGGDQPQHF.

This chain links TRBV6-2 or TRBV6-3 with TRBJ2-1; 10 nucleotides line up with TRBD2. The CDR3 consists of 17 residues. Losses at the gene ends were 0 bases for V and 4 bases for J; bases not matched to a gene: 6. The germline gives CDR1 MNHEY, CDR2 SVGEGT. The chain's CDR3 is CASSYSALAGVYNEQFF. Here the CDR3 DNA reads TGTGCCAGCAGTTACTCCGCTCTAGCGGGGGTTTACAATGAGCAGTTCTTC.

The chain joins TRBV3-1 (or the pseudogene TRBV3-2) to TRBJ2-1; 8 positions match TRBD2. CDR3 length: 14 residues. Germline lookup yields CDR1 LGHDT and CDR2 YNNKEL (reference sequence). Trimming removed 6 bases from V and 7 bases from J; junction bases left unmatched: 8. The CDR3 bases are TGTGCCAGCAGGCCCCGGGGACTAGTAAATGAGCAGTTCTTC. It specifies CASRPRGLVNEQFF.

The chain combines TRBV6-6 with TRBJ1-2, with D possibly being TRBD1 (5 bases). The ends were cut back, 2 bases at V and 4 bases at J, with 14 bases in the middle. There are 15 residues in the CDR3. From germline, CDR1 is MNHNY and CDR2 SVGAGI (reference sequence). CDR3 region: CASSYGGDVLYGYTF. In DNA, the CDR3 is TGTGCCAGCAGTTACGGGGGGGACGTTCTCTATGGCTACACCTTC.